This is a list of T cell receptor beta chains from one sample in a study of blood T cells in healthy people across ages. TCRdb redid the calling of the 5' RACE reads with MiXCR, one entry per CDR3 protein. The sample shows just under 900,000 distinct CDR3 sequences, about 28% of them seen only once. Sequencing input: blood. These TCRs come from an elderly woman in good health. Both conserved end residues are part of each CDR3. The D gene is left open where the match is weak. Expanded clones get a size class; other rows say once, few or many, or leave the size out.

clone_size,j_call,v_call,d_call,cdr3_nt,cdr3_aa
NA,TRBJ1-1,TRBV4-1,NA,TGCGCCAGCAGCCAAGATCACTCAGGGGCCACTGAAGCTTTCTTT,CASSQDHSGATEAFF
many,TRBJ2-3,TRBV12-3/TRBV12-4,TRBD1,TGTGCAGATAGCCTAGGGACAGGAACAGATACGCAGTATTTT,CADSLGTGTDTQYF
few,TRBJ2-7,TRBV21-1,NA,TGTGCCAGCTCTGGCCCGGGACAGCTGGCCTACGAGCAGTACTTC,CASSGPGQLAYEQYF
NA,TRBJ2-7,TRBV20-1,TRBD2,TGCAGTGCTCCGGGACTAGCGGCTGCTGCCTACGAGCAGTACTTC,CSAPGLAAAAYEQYF
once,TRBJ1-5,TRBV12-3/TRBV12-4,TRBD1,TGTGCCAGCAGGGGACAGCTATTAAATCAGCCCCCGCATTTT,CASRGQLLNQPPHF
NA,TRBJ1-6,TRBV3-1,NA,TGTGCCAGCAGCCAAGTGGGACCTAATTCACCCCTCCACTTT,CASSQVGPNSPLHF
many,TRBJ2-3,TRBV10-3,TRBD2,TGTGCCATCAGTGAGTCGCTGGCGAGCGGGGGAAACACAGATACGCAGTATTTT,CAISESLASGGNTDTQYF
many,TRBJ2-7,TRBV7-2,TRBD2,TGTGCCAGCAGCCCACGAAGCGGGGCCCAATCCTACGAGCAGTACTTC,CASSPRSGAQSYEQYF
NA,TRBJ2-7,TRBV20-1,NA,TGCAGTGCTAGTCACAGGACCACCTACGAGCAGTACTTC,CSASHRTTYEQYF
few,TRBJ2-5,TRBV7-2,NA,TGTGCCAGCAGCTTATGTGGCCGAGGGGAAGAGACCCAGTACTTC,CASSLCGRGEETQYF
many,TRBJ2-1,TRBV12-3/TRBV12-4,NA,TGTGCCAGCAGCACGGAGGGGGTAGGCTACAATGAGCAGTTCTTC,CASSTEGVGYNEQFF
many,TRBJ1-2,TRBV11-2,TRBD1,TGTGCCAGCAGCTTAGATAAGACAGGGCAATTCACCTTC,CASSLDKTGQFTF
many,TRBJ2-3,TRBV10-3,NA,TGTGCCACCGCCCGGGGGGATACGCAGTATTTT,CATARGDTQYF
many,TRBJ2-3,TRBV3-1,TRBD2,TGTGCCAGCAGCCAGAGGGAACTAGCGGGGGGGCCCGCAGATACGCAGTATTTT,CASSQRELAGGPADTQYF
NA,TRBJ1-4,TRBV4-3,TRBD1,TGCGCCAGCAGCCAAGACATTGCGGGACAGGGGAATGAAAAACTGTTTTTT,CASSQDIAGQGNEKLFF
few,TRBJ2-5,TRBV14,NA,TGTGCCAGCAGCCACCAGACAGGAGAGACCCAGTACTTC,CASSHQTGETQYF
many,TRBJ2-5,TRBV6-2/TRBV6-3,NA,TGTGCCAGCAGCTCCCGGAGGCAGGAGGCTCGTAAGTCCCAGTACTTC,CASSSRRQEARKSQYF
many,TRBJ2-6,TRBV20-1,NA,TGCAGTGCTAGCGACAGCTCTGGGGCCAACGTCCTGACTTTC,CSASDSSGANVLTF
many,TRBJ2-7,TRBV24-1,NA,TGTGCCACCAGTGATCCGGGCCAGGACTACGAGCAGTACTTC,CATSDPGQDYEQYF
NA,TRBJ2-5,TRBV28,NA,TGTGCCAGCAGTTCATTTAGAGGAGGGTATCAGACCCAGTACTTC,CASSSFRGGYQTQYF
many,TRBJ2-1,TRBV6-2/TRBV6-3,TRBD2,TGTGCCAGCAGTTACGCAGCGGGGGCCTACAATGAGCAGTTCTTC,CASSYAAGAYNEQFF
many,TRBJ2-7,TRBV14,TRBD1,TGTGCCAGCAGCCAAGCGACAGGGATAGTGGAGCAGTACTTC,CASSQATGIVEQYF
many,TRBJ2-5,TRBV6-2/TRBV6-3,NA,TGTGCCAGCAGTTACTCGGGGGTTCAGCAAGAGACCCAGTACTTC,CASSYSGVQQETQYF
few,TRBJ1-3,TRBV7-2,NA,TGTGCCAGCACCGCGCGGGGGGAAGGAAACACCATATATTTT,CASTARGEGNTIYF
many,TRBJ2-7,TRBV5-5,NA,TGTGCCAGCAGCTTGGGAGGCAGCAAATCCTACGAGCAGTACTTC,CASSLGGSKSYEQYF
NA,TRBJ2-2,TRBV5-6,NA,TGTGCCAGCAGCGGTAACAGGGCCACCGGGGAGCTGTTTTTT,CASSGNRATGELFF